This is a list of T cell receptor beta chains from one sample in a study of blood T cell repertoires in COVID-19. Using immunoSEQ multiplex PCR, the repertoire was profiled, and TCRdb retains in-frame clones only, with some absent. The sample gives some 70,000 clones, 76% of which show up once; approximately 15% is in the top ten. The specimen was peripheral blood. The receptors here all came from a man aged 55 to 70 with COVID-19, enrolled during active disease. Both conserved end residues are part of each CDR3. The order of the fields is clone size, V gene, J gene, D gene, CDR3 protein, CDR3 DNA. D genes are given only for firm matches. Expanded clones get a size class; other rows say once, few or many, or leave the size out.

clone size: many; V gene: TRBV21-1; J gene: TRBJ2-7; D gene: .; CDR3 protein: CASSIFLDRAYEQYF; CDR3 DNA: TGTGCCAGCAGCATTTTCCTCGACAGGGCATACGAGCAGTACTTC
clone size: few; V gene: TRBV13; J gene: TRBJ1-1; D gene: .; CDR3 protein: CASSLIGRSSTNTEAFF; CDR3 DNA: TGTGCCAGCAGCTTAATAGGCAGGTCCTCAACGAACACTGAAGCTTTCTTT
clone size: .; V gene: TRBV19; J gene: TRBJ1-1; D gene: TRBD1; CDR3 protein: CASSTPGQKNTEAFF; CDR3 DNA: TGTGCCAGTAGTACCCCGGGACAGAAGAACACTGAAGCTTTCTTT
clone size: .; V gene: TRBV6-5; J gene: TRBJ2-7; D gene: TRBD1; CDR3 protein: CASTGQGPYEQYF; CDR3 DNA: TGTGCCAGCACGGGACAGGGCCCCTACGAGCAGTACTTC
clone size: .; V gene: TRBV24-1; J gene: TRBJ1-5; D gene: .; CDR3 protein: CATRQDSNQPQHF; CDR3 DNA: TGTGCCACCAGACAGGATAGCAATCAGCCCCAGCATTTT
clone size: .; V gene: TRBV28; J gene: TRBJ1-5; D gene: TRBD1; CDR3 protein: CASSIRGDRGRFRNQPQHF; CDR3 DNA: TGTGCCAGCAGTATAAGGGGGGACAGGGGCCGGTTCCGTAATCAGCCCCAGCATTTT
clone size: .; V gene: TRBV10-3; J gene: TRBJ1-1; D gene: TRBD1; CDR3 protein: CATGGPEAFF; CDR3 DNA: TGTGCCACAGGGGGACCTGAAGCTTTCTTT
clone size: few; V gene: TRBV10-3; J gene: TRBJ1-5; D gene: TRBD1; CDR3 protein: CAVSGGTPTNQPQHF; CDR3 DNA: TGTGCCGTGTCAGGGGGAACACCCACCAATCAGCCCCAGCATTTT
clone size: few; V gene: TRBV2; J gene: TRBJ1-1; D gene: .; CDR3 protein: CASMEAGEAFF; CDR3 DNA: TGTGCCAGCATGGAGGCGGGTGAAGCTTTCTTT
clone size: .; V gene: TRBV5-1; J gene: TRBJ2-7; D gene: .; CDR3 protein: CASSYALVSDEQYF; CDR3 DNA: TGCGCCAGCAGTTACGCACTCGTTTCTGACGAGCAGTACTTC
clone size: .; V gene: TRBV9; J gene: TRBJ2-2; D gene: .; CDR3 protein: CASRKATNTGELFF; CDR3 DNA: TGTGCCAGCCGGAAAGCGACGAACACCGGGGAGCTGTTTTTT
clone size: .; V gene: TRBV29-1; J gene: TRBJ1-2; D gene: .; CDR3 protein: CSVGQGYGYTF; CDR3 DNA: TGCAGCGTTGGTCAGGGCTATGGCTACACCTTC
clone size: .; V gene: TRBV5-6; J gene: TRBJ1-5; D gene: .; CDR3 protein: CASSLVGVQPQHF; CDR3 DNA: TGTGCCAGCAGCTTGGTAGGAGTTCAGCCCCAGCATTTT
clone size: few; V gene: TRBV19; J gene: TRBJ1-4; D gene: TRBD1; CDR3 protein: CASSTRTGDGRTNEKLFF; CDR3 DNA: TGTGCCAGTAGTACCCGGACAGGGGACGGCAGAACTAATGAAAAACTGTTTTTT
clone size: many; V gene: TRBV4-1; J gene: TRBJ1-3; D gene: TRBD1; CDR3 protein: CASGGMHSGNTIYF; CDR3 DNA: TGCGCCTCAGGGGGGATGCACTCTGGAAACACCATATATTTT
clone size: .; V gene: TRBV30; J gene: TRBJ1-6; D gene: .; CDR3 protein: CAWSGSGQVLHF; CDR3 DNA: TGTGCCTGGAGTGGGTCGGGTCAAGTCCTCCACTTT
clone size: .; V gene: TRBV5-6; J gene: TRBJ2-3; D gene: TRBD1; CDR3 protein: CASSLLGQATDTQYF; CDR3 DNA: TGTGCCAGCAGCTTGTTGGGACAGGCAACAGATACGCAGTATTTT
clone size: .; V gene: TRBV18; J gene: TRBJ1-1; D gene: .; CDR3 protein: CASSPRGRGSTEAFF; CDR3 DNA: TGTGCCAGCTCACCAAGAGGACGGGGGAGCACTGAAGCTTTCTTT
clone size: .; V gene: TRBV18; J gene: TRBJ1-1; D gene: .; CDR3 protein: CASSPAVMDTEAFF; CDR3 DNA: TGTGCCAGCTCACCTGCGGTGATGGATACTGAAGCTTTCTTT
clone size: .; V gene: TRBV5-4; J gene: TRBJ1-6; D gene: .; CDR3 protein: CASSPGAPLNSPLHF; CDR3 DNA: TGTGCCAGCAGCCCGGGAGCGCCCCTTAATTCACCCCTCCACTTT
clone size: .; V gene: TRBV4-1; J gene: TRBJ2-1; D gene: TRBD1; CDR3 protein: CASSQELTGVREQFF; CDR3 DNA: TGCGCCAGCAGCCAAGAGTTGACAGGGGTAAGGGAGCAGTTCTTC
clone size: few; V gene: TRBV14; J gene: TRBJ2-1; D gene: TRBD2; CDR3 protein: CASSQTRGGPYYNEQFF; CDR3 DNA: TGTGCCAGCAGCCAAACGCGGGGAGGGCCCTACTACAATGAGCAGTTCTTC
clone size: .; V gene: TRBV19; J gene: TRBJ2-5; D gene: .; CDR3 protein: CASSLPGGAGETQYF; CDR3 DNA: TGTGCCAGTAGCCTCCCTGGAGGGGCGGGAGAGACCCAGTACTTC
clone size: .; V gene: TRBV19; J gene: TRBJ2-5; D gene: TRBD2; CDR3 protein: CASSWVAGAVGETQYF; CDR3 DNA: TGTGCCAGTAGTTGGGTAGCGGGAGCTGTAGGGGAGACCCAGTACTTC